This T cell receptor beta chain is from a study of Ad26.COV2.S vaccination and SARS-CoV-2 variants. Profiling relied on immunoSEQ multiplex PCR, and the TCRdb table lists in-frame clones only, not all of them. Of 300,000 to 400,000 clones in the sample, 80% to 90% were seen once. The sample's treatment: about 20 received Ad26.COV2.S at low or high dose, single or two shots; about 5 received placebo; per-sample allocation not given. Vaccine and placebo recipients were sampled on day 63 after the first injection. V was cut by 2 bases and J by 1 base, with 7 bases left in between. The germline V gene encodes CDR1 SGHRS and CDR2 YFSETQ. This CDR3 is built from 15 residues.

This chain joins TRBV5-1 and TRBJ1-6; D is undetermined. This clonotype originated in a person between 18 and 59 years old who received the Ad26.COV2.S COVID-19 vaccine or a placebo. The sequencing here drew on peripheral blood, taken in a trial of Ad26.COV2.S vaccine versus placebo. DNA of the CDR3: TGCGCCAGCAGCTTTTCGGAGTCCTATAATTCACCCCTCCACTTT. It translates to CASSFSESYNSPLHF.